This is a list of T cell receptor beta chains from one sample in a study of blood T cell repertoires in COVID-19. Repertoires were generated with immunoSEQ multiplex PCR, while TCRdb's copy carries only in-frame clones and drops some. The table includes under 350,000 clones, roughly 90% detected once. The source material was peripheral blood. The receptors derive from a woman aged 30 to 39 with COVID-19, enrolled during active disease. Both conserved end residues are trimmed from each CDR3. Only part of the rows carry a size: once, few, many, or a class if the clone is expanded.

abundance	v_gene	j_gene	CDR3aa
-	TRBV4-1	TRBJ2-5	ASSQVGLVRGGETQY
-	TRBV11-2	TRBJ1-1	ASSFGQNTEAF
-	TRBV5-5	TRBJ1-4	ASSPWRQVEKLF
many	TRBV6-6	TRBJ2-2	ASSQPATSGGAAGELF
-	TRBV2	TRBJ2-5	ASSAFSGLSETQY
-	TRBV6-5	TRBJ1-1	ASSPRDRDTAF
-	TRBV10-3	TRBJ1-1	AISGDTEAF
-	TRBV7-9	TRBJ2-1	ASSSNLAGGYNEQF
once	TRBV5-1	TRBJ2-1	ASRATGTHEQF
-	TRBV19	TRBJ2-3	ASRGGGAPDTQY
-	TRBV7-9	TRBJ2-2	ASSLLEPNTGELF
-	TRBV6-5	TRBJ1-3	ASSRDRGHGNTIY
-	TRBV6-5	TRBJ1-1	ASSYGGVEAF
-	TRBV7-3	TRBJ2-1	ASSPRGSGGAGNEQF
-	TRBV18	TRBJ2-2	ASSRTGADSITTGELF
-	TRBV29-1	TRBJ1-2	SVEERWGYT
-	TRBV7-8	TRBJ1-5	ASRRGLGRGQPQH
-	TRBV29-1	TRBJ1-3	SVVNGPSGNTIY
-	TRBV6-1	TRBJ2-1	ASSEPTGSSYNEQF
-	TRBV3-1/TRBV3-2	TRBJ2-3	ASSQGLARDTQY
few	TRBV28	TRBJ2-5	ASTKQGIRETQY
-	TRBV5-5	TRBJ2-7	ASRSGSFSSYEQY
-	TRBV30	TRBJ1-5	AWSGIRGDQPQH
-	TRBV7-2	TRBJ2-5	ASSLGQAKETQY
-	TRBV5-1	TRBJ1-1	ASFHRGTEAF
-	TRBV5-5	TRBJ2-2	ASSAPGGSNTGELF
-	TRBV5-4	TRBJ2-3	ASRLRGGRTDTQY
-	TRBV3-1/TRBV3-2	TRBJ2-1	ASSQVTGTSSYNEQF
-	TRBV6-2/TRBV6-3	TRBJ1-5	ASSYSGQPNQPQH
-	TRBV5-6	TRBJ2-1	ASSFGGAGEQF
many	TRBV6-5	TRBJ1-2	ASRRQGGYT
-	TRBV7-2	TRBJ2-5	ASSFGTTRETQY
few	TRBV27	TRBJ1-1	ASSAGRGTEAF
-	TRBV6-2/TRBV6-3	TRBJ2-3	ASSYTDRPSDTQY
once	TRBV7-9	TRBJ2-3	ASSMGSTGNTDTQY
-	TRBV11-2	TRBJ1-2	ASRSPRQGLGSYT
-	TRBV29-1	TRBJ1-1	SVDPAEATEAF
once	TRBV6-1	TRBJ2-6	ASSDSHSGANVLT
few	TRBV29-1	TRBJ1-2	SVEEDRGLRGYT
-	TRBV6-5	TRBJ1-1	ASREGGTEAF
-	TRBV9	TRBJ2-5	ASSGPGLAGSQTQY
-	TRBV19	TRBJ1-1	ASSIAGSTEAF
-	TRBV12-3/TRBV12-4	TRBJ1-5	ASSLQDIEPQH
-	TRBV19	TRBJ2-1	ASSSPGLARNEQF
-	TRBV30	TRBJ1-2	AWNPGTGDSNGYT